These T cell receptor beta chains were read from a single sample in a study of T cell responses to AZD1222 COVID-19 vaccine. Sequencing used immunoSEQ multiplex PCR; TCRdb keeps in-frame clones, though not all of them. This sample has more than 100,000 clones; about 92% occur once, and the top ten carry about 4.8%. This sample comprised peripheral blood, obtained on day 0 of AZD1222 vaccination. All receptors come from an adult in good health. CDR3s include the opening cysteine and the closing phenylalanine or tryptophan. Clone size is shown for a subset of rows, as once, few, many or a class of expanded clone.

CDR3 length	V gene	clone size	CDR3 protein
14	TRBV28	-	CASSQDSFGQPQHF
16	TRBV25-1	-	CASSQRRGRGGYGYTF
14	TRBV6-6	-	CASSYSSLKTEAFF
16	TRBV3-1/TRBV3-2	-	CASSQDGQRVNTEAFF
15	TRBV6-5	-	CASSYSGSSGNTIYF
16	TRBV7-2	few	CASSFNRGGGTDTQYF
15	TRBV7-9	-	CASSPPRGQWNEQYF
14	TRBV5-1	-	CASSLTVPNYGYTF
13	TRBV2	-	CASSEEMTTEAFF
14	TRBV7-8	-	CASSLSRSYNEQFF
13	TRBV11-2	-	CASSRDRGWEQFF
16	TRBV9	-	CASSPSSGSRHEKLFF
11	TRBV10-3	few	CAISDEGGYTF
14	TRBV5-1	few	CASSLSGINEKLFF
15	TRBV5-1	-	CASSLDRAPYEKLFF
18	TRBV3-1/TRBV3-2	-	CASSQERTSGVTAYEQYF
13	TRBV12-3/TRBV12-4	-	CASSFAGNTEAFF
12	TRBV7-2	-	CASSPITDTQYF
22	TRBV30	-	CAWSDYGWGWTRYGRRNSPLHF
11	TRBV6-1	-	CASTAGAGYTF
17	TRBV7-9	once	CASSLVGFRDRGDEQYF
16	TRBV9	once	CASSSRGATTVETQYF
14	TRBV19	-	CASSKETSQETQYF
15	TRBV7-9	-	CASSLATSGRGWLFF
14	TRBV13	-	CAVWSGTAGYGYTF
17	TRBV10-3	once	CAISESLSRATNEKLFF
16	TRBV19	few	CASSNRQGRRGYGYTF
12	TRBV5-5	-	CASSLGDYEQYF
12	TRBV2	-	CASSQGNHEQFF
12	TRBV28	-	CASSIVLEKLFF
14	TRBV18	-	CASSPPDGNYEQYF
14	TRBV4-2	-	CASSRGQGGETQYF
13	TRBV27	-	CASATRGGEKLFF
13	TRBV5-1	-	CASSFRPGETQYF
17	TRBV19	once	CASSMSRGGGNTGELFF
16	TRBV3-1/TRBV3-2	-	CASKTAGQGCTDTQYF
12	TRBV7-3	many	CASGTASYEQYF
14	TRBV6-1	-	CASSEALVDQPQHF
14	TRBV11-3	-	CASSLIPHPYGYTF
15	TRBV7-9	-	CASSPQGIAGNTIYF
15	TRBV25-1	-	CASSEGQGIGNIQYF
15	TRBV2	-	CASSVGGDSNQPQHF
15	TRBV6-1	-	CASSETSGGADTQYF
13	TRBV5-1	-	CASSLGLSNEQFF
13	TRBV11-1	-	CASSLGDRVGYTF
15	TRBV10-3	-	CAISSEGTSAYEQYF
15	TRBV18	-	CASSPPVVRQDGYTF
15	TRBV9	-	CASSAGQGREEKLFF
14	TRBV10-2	-	CASSSGTSPRSQYF
13	TRBV7-9	-	CASSLEGGGTQYF
13	TRBV3-1/TRBV3-2	-	CARAQAWDSPLHF
15	TRBV2	-	CASRRPQGGFGGYTF